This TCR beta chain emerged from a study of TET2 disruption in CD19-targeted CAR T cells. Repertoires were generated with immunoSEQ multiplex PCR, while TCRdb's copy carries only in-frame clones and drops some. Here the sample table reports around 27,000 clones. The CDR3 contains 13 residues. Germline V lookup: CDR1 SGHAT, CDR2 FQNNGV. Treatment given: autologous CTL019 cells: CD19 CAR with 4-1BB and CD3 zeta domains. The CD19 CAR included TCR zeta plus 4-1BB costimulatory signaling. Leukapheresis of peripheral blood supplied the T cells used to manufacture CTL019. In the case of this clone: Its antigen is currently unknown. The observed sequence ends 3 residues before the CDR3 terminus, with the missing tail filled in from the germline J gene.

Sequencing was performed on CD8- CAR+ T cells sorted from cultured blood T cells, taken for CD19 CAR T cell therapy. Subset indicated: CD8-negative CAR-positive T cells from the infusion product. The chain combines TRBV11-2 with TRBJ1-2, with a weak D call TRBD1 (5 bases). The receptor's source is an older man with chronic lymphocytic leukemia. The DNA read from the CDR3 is TGTGCCAGCAGCTTGGGCGGGGCCTACGAC. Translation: CASSLGGAYD. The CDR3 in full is CASSLGGAYDYTF.